These 8 T cell receptor beta chains originate from one sample sequenced in a study of neurological immune-mediated disorders. TCRdb called the 5' RACE reads again in MiXCR, with one record for every CDR3 protein. Of around 51,000 distinct CDR3 sequences in the sample, about 13% were seen once. This sample's time point: longitudinal time-point 3. The specimen was PBMCs. The receptors were sampled from a male donor with HTLV-1-associated myelopathy (HAM/TSP).

The table lists this clonotype with many counts. This chain joins TRBV7-2 and TRBJ2-7, with D perhaps TRBD2 (6 bases). The CDR3 has 14 amino acids. CDR1 SGHTA and CDR2 FQGNSA come from the germline V gene. The V end lost 3 bases, the J end lost 1 base, and 10 bases lay between the germline ends. CDR3 sequence reads: CASSFVADSYEQYF. CDR3 bases: TGTGCCAGCAGCTTTGTAGCGGATTCCTACGAGCAGTACTTC.

V and J are TRBV5-1 and TRBJ2-5; 9 bases fit TRBD1. This CDR3 contains 15 residues. Germline CDR1 is SGHRS and CDR2 is YFSETQ. V was pared by 2 bases and J by 9 bases, with 11 bases of the junction left unmatched. CDR3 amino acids: CASSLQGALGESQYF. CDR3 DNA: TGCGCCAGCAGCTTACAGGGGGCGTTGGGTGAGTCCCAGTACTTC.

This clonotype showed up many times. The chain combines TRBV9 with TRBJ1-4, with D perhaps matching TRBD1 (6 bases). Trimming removed 3 bases from V and 8 bases from J, with 14 bases in between. There are 14 residues in the CDR3. Per germline, CDR1 SGDLS and CDR2 YYNGEE. CDR3 residues: CASSATGIREKLFF. The DNA for the CDR3 is TGTGCCAGCAGCGCCACAGGGATCCGGGAAAAACTGTTTTTT.

The table lists this clonotype with many counts. The J gene is TRBJ2-3, the V gene TRBV6-6; 8 bases are shared with TRBD2. The CDR3 runs 17 residues. V dropped 2 bases and J dropped 2; count of bases not matched to a gene: 9. The germline CDR1 and CDR2 sequences are MNHNY and SVGAGI (reference sequence). The CDR3 sequence: CASSYGTGGRNTDTQYF. DNA of the CDR3: TGTGCCAGCAGTTACGGGACGGGGGGGCGTAACACAGATACGCAGTATTTT.

In this sample, this clonotype turned up many times. The gene calls are TRBV21-1 and TRBJ2-5; the table assigns TRBD2, which was not confirmed against the DNA. TRBV21-1 is labeled a pseudogene. This CDR3 comprises 15 residues. The CDR3 sequence is CASSALTSGEETQYF. In DNA form, the CDR3 reads TGTGCCAGCAGCGCCCTCACTAGCGGCGAAGAGACCCAGTACTTC.

This clonotype was seen ten or more times. V usage is TRBV5-1 and J usage is TRBJ1-2, with a possible D match to TRBD1 (5 bases). The V gene lost 0 bases and the J gene lost 3 bases, with 9 bases spanning the gap. The CDR3 loop spans 14 amino acids. Germline lookup yields CDR1 SGHRS and CDR2 YFSETQ. This CDR3 is CASSLARGDYGYTF. DNA for the CDR3: TGCGCCAGCAGCTTGGCTCGGGGGGACTATGGCTACACCTTC.

The chain combines TRBV5-1 with TRBJ2-2; no clear D. The CDR3 is made up of 16 amino acids. V shed 0 bases and J shed 0 bases, with 9 bases lying between them. CDR1 and CDR2 (germline): SGHRS, YFSETQ. The CDR3 sequence is CASSLVWRTNTGELFF. CDR3 bases: TGCGCCAGCAGCTTGGTATGGAGAACGAACACCGGGGAGCTGTTTTTT.

This clonotype was counted at least ten times. V usage is TRBV5-1 and J usage is TRBJ1-6, with D maybe TRBD1 (5 bases). Trimming stripped 2 bases from V and 10 bases from J, with 13 bases between. Germline V gives CDR1 SGHRS, CDR2 YFSETQ. The CDR3 runs to 14 residues. The DNA of the CDR3 is TGCGCCAGCAGCTTAGGGGAATCCAACTCACCCCTCCACTTT. This sequence encodes CASSLGESNSPLHF. Drawing the rest from reference TRBV5-1 and TRBJ1-6, the complete variable domain is KAGVTQTPRYLIKTRGQQVTLSCSPISGHRSVSWYQQTPGQGLQFLFEYFSETQRNKGNFPGRFSGRQFSNSRSEMNVSTLELGDSALYLCASSLGESNSPLHFGNGTRLTVT.